This record covers a single T cell receptor (beta chain). The sample is drawn from a study of shared clonotypes between healthy human individuals. The DNA input per sorted-subset replicate PCR was 200 ng, corresponding to some 30,000 T cell genomes. Assay: immunoSEQ multiplex PCR; the TCRdb copy retains only in-frame clones and omits some. The sample lists roughly 1,500,000 clones, around 98% occurring once. Per the germline V gene, CDR1 is MRHNA and CDR2 is SNTAGT. Trimming pared 3 bases from V and 0 bases from J, leaving 15 bases between. This CDR3 is 17 amino acids long. The TCR was taken from a young man in good health. The chain is built from TRBV6-4 and TRBJ2-1; possibly TRBD2 for D (6 bases). Material for sequencing was naive CD4+ T cells sorted from blood. Noted subset: CD45RA+ positively selected. The CDR3 here is CASSDFALANSYNEQFF. The DNA for the CDR3 is TGTGCCAGCAGTGATTTCGCTCTAGCGAACTCCTACAATGAGCAGTTCTTC.